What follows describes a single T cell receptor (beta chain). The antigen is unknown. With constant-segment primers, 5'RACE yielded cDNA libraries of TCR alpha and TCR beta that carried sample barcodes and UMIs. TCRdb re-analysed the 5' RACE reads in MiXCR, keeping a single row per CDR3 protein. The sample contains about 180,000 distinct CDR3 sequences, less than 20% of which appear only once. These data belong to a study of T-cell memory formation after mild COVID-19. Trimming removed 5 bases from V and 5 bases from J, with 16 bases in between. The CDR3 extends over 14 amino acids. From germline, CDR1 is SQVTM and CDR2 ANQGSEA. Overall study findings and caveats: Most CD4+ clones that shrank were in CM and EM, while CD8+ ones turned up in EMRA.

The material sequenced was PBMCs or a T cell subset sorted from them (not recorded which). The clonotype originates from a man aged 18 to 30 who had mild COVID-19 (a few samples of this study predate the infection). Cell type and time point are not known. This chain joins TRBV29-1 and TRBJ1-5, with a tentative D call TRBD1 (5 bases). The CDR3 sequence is CSVTGLGVDQPQHF. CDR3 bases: TGCAGCGTTACAGGTTTAGGGGTTGATCAGCCCCAGCATTTT.